The 8 T cell receptor beta chains below come from one sample, sequenced in a study of blood T cell repertoires in COVID-19. Sequencing used immunoSEQ multiplex PCR; TCRdb keeps in-frame clones, though not all of them. The sample carries about 300,000 clones, around 90% recorded once. The material sequenced was peripheral blood. The receptors stem from a man aged 65 to 79 with acute or convalescent COVID-19.

The chain links TRBV7-9 to TRBJ1-5; 10 positions agree with TRBD1. The CDR3 consists of 16 residues. The V and J ends lost 3 bases and 5 bases, in that order; junction bases with no gene match: 7. Germline assignment: CDR1 SEHNR and CDR2 FQNEAQ (reference sequence). The CDR3 here is CASSLGGQGVYQPQHF. The CDR3 DNA is TGTGCCAGCAGCTTGGGTGGACAGGGGGTTTATCAGCCCCAGCATTTT.

This chain connects TRBV11-2 to TRBJ1-6; D unclear. Trimming took off 4 bases at V and 14 bases at J, with 12 bases between the two ends. This CDR3 contains 12 residues. CDR1 SGHAT and CDR2 FQNNGV come from the germline V gene. The CDR3 DNA is TGTGCCAGCAGCTCGGGAATGGAGGCCCTCCACTTT. Protein: CASSSGMEALHF.

The CDR3 DNA reads TGTGCCAGCAGTTTAGGCGGGAGAGGGGTCAATGAGCAGTTCTTC. Protein product: CASSLGGRGVNEQFF. The genes are TRBV28 and TRBJ2-1; TRBD2 matches 7 bases. J lost 6 bases, V lost 2 bases, and 7 bases had no gene match. The CDR3 covers 15 residues. Looked up from germline, CDR1 is MDHEN and CDR2 is SYDVKM.

The V and J genes are TRBV7-8 and TRBJ1-4, with TRBD1 matching over 8 bases. The germline V gene encodes CDR1 SGHVS and CDR2 FQNEAQ. V shed 6 bases and J 8 bases; nucleotides not matched to a gene: 14. The CDR3 consists of 16 residues. The CDR3 is CASRFDRGGGLEKLFF. The CDR3 region has the DNA TGTGCCAGCAGATTCGACAGGGGAGGTGGTTTGGAAAAACTGTTTTTT.

This chain connects TRBV2 to TRBJ1-3, with TRBD1 identical over 8 bases. The CDR3 is 14 amino acids. Germline V gene data show CDR1 as SNHLY and CDR2 as FYNNEI. V dropped 6 bases and J dropped 2; count of bases not matched to a gene: 3. In DNA form, the CDR3 reads TGTGCCAGCAGGGACAGGGTGGCTGGAAACACCATATATTTT. It codes for CASRDRVAGNTIYF.

The CDR3 loop reads CSASTLGFSISDEQFF. CDR3 in DNA: TGCAGTGCTAGTACCCTTGGGTTTTCAATAAGCGATGAGCAGTTCTTC. The chain couples TRBV20-1 to TRBJ2-1; D ambiguous. Germline V CDR1 and CDR2: DFQATT, SNEGSKA (reference sequence). Trimming removed 3 bases from V and 8 bases from J, with 23 bases in between. The CDR3 is 16 residues long.

The V call is TRBV19, the J call TRBJ2-7; TRBD2 matches 9 bases. Germline V CDR1 and CDR2: LNHDA, SQIVND (reference sequence). The CDR3 runs 16 residues. With V trimmed by 9 bases and J by 2 bases, 14 bases remained unmatched. The CDR3 here is CAREALAGCRAYEQYF. The CDR3 region has the DNA TGTGCCAGAGAGGCCCTAGCGGGATGTCGGGCCTACGAGCAGTACTTC. Together with reference TRBV19 and TRBJ2-7, the CDR3 gives the full variable domain: DGGITQSPKYLFRKEGQNVTLSCEQNLNHDAMYWYRQDPGQGLRLIYYSQIVNDFQKGDIAEGYSVSREKKESFPLTVTSAQKNPTAFYLCAREALAGCRAYEQYFGPGTRLTVT.

The rearrangement joins TRBV11-2 to TRBJ2-3; 7 nucleotides agree with TRBD2. This CDR3 is built from 17 residues. Germline-derived CDR1 and CDR2 are SGHAT and FQNNGV. V shed 1 base and J 0 bases; nucleotides not matched to a gene: 7. The CDR3 here is CASSLALAEISTDTQYF. DNA of the CDR3: TGTGCCAGCAGCTTAGCGCTAGCGGAAATTAGCACAGATACGCAGTATTTT.